This T cell receptor beta chain appears in the sequencing data of a study of cytomegalovirus exposure and HLA in healthy donors. There are 13 residues in the CDR3. Germline loops: CDR1 MGHRA, CDR2 YSYEKL. V lost 4 bases and J lost 9, with 16 bases in between. Clones were read by immunoSEQ multiplex PCR, and TCRdb kept only the in-frame ones, dropping some. This table has over 70,000 clones, 70% to 90% appearing once. This sequence was found in a woman under 30 in good health and CMV-seropositive. The sample taken for sequencing was PBMCs. This sequence joins TRBV4-1 and TRBJ2-7; the D is unclear. This CDR3 reads CASSPAEPTGQYF. As DNA, the CDR3 is TGCGCCAGCAGCCCCGCGGAACCCACGGGGCAGTACTTC.